The 8 T cell receptor beta chains given below trace back to one sample, sequenced in a study of identical twins. Using its own MiXCR run on the 5' RACE reads, TCRdb lists one record per CDR3 protein. The sample includes more than 650,000 distinct CDR3 sequences, around 6% of them seen just once. The sequencing input was naive T cells sorted from blood. The receptor set was obtained from a man between 18 and 35 years old in good health.

This clonotype was detected a few times. J is TRBJ2-1 and V is TRBV6-5; TRBD2 matches 8 bases. Germline loops: CDR1 MNHEY, CDR2 SVGAGI. Germline trimming cut 2 bases from V and 4 bases from J; bases unmatched to any gene: 7. The CDR3 totals 16 residues. The CDR3 spells CASSYMASGLYNEQFF. The CDR3 DNA sequence: TGTGCCAGCAGTTACATGGCTAGCGGGTTATACAATGAGCAGTTCTTC.

There are a few counts of this clonotype. The chain links TRBV3-1 to TRBJ2-7, with TRBD1 identical over 9 bases. V shed 4 bases and J 2 bases; nucleotides not matched to a gene: 6. The CDR3 totals 15 residues. Germline loops: CDR1 LGHDT, CDR2 YNNKEL (reference sequence). The CDR3 coding sequence is TGTGCCAGCAGCCCGGGACAGGGCGCTACCTACGAGCAGTACGTC. Translation: CASSPGQGATYEQYV.

This chain connects TRBV7-2 to TRBJ2-7; tentatively, D is TRBD1 (6 bases). Per the germline V gene, CDR1 is SGHTA and CDR2 is FQGNSA. The CDR3 contains 16 residues. Trimming removed 1 base at V and 3 bases at J, with 16 bases between. DNA for the CDR3: TGTGCCAGCAGCTTAGGACAGCTTCGGGACATCTACGAGCAGTACTTC. Amino acids: CASSLGQLRDIYEQYF. Looking up the rest from reference TRBV7-2 and TRBJ2-7 gives the full variable domain: GAGVSQSPSNKVTEKGKDVELRCDPISGHTALYWYRQSLGQGLEFLIYFQGNSAPDKSGLPSDRFSAERTGGSVSTLTIQRTQQEDSAVYLCASSLGQLRDIYEQYFGPGTRLTVT.

There are a few counts of this clonotype. The gene calls are TRBV9 and TRBJ2-3; 7 bases line up with TRBD1. Germline CDR1 is SGDLS and CDR2 is YYNGEE. CDR3 length equals 16 residues. Trimming cost V 2 bases and J 2 bases; bases outside gene matches: 8. Here the CDR3 DNA reads TGTGCCAGCAGCGTGGGCTCGGGACAGTCCACAGATACGCAGTATTTT. Translation: CASSVGSGQSTDTQYF.

This sequence joins TRBV20-1 and TRBJ2-1; D is uncertain. Trimming cost V 3 bases and J 0 bases, with 6 bases left between them. CDR1 is DFQATT and CDR2 is SNEGSKA in the germline V gene (reference sequence). This CDR3 has 13 residues. The CDR3 is CSARMSSYNEQFF. DNA for the CDR3: TGCAGTGCTAGGATGAGCTCCTACAATGAGCAGTTCTTC.

This clonotype was seen at least ten times. This sequence joins TRBV6-2 or TRBV6-3 and TRBJ1-4, with D uncertain. V lost 6 bases, J lost 6 bases, and 14 bases lay in between. The CDR3 spans 14 residues. Germline CDR1 MNHEY, CDR2 SVGEGT. CDR3 in amino acids: CASRRDATHEKLFF. CDR3 coding DNA: TGTGCCAGCAGACGCGACGCGACGCATGAAAAACTGTTTTTT.

This clonotype appeared many times. The chain couples TRBV27 to TRBJ2-3; 7 bases agree with TRBD2. Trimming removed 8 bases from V and 4 bases from J; junction bases left unmatched: 9. CDR1 MNHEY and CDR2 SMNVEV come from the germline V gene (reference sequence). The CDR3 runs to 14 residues. The CDR3 DNA reads as TGTGCCAGCTACGGACTAGTAGGGCCAGATACGCAGTATTTT. It encodes CASYGLVGPDTQYF.

This clonotype occurred a few times. This chain joins TRBV3-1 and TRBJ2-2, with a weak D call TRBD1 (6 bases). The CDR3 totals 16 residues. Germline CDR1 LGHDT, CDR2 YNNKEL (reference sequence). Between the trimmed V and J ends, which lost 7 bases and 0 bases, there was a span of 15 bases. CDR3 sequence: CASTRLPGANTGELFF. CDR3 coding DNA: TGTGCCAGCACTCGTCTTCCAGGGGCGAACACCGGGGAGCTGTTTTTT.